What follows describes a single T cell receptor (beta chain). The data originate from a study of OX40 agonist ivuxolimab in advanced cancers. The assay was immunoSEQ multiplex PCR, and TCRdb's table has in-frame clones only and misses some. The sample yields over 40,000 clones, around 87% seen once. Losses at the gene ends were 5 bases for V and 0 bases for J; bases not matched to a gene: 4. The CDR3 has 15 amino acids. Germline-derived CDR1 and CDR2 are MDHEN and SYDVKM. The source was CD4+ or CD8+ T cells sorted from blood, collected in a trial of the OX40 agonist ivuxolimab. The rearrangement links TRBV28 to TRBJ1-5, with 7 bases matching TRBD1. This sequence originates from an adult with an advanced solid tumor such as melanoma, head and neck, liver or kidney cancer. This CDR3 reads CASSPQGPSNQPQHF. The DNA for the CDR3 is TGTGCCAGCAGTCCACAGGGGCCTAGCAATCAGCCCCAGCATTTT. Filled out from reference TRBV28 and TRBJ1-5, the complete variable domain reads DVKVTQSSRYLVKRTGEKVFLECVQDMDHENMFWYRQDPGLGLRLIYFSYDVKMKEKGDIPEGYSVSREKKERFSLILESASTNQTSMYLCASSPQGPSNQPQHFGDGTRLSIL.